The T cell receptor (beta chain) under discussion was sequenced for a study of blood T cell repertoires in COVID-19. Across the whole study: Donors in the United States, Italy and Spain gave samples during acute or convalescent COVID-19. Nucleic acid was either cDNA or gDNA, and it came from T cells, B-cell-depleted T cells, or PBMCs.

V was trimmed by 5 bases and J by 1 base, leaving 11 bases between them. CDR1 is LGHNA, CDR2 YSLEER, per germline. The CDR3 extends over 15 amino acids. Source study methods: Reference gene primers were amplified, and this amplification served to estimate nucleated cell counts. The table came from immunoSEQ multiplex PCR; TCRdb's copy has only in-frame clones and leaves some out. The V and J calls and the clone size are those of that table, but D and trimming were determined from the DNA. Seen here are approximately 240,000 clones, about 85% observed once, and the top ten hold approximately 12%. Sequenced input: peripheral blood. The sequence was obtained from a woman under 30 who had recovered from COVID-19. J is TRBJ2-2 and V is TRBV4-3, with D tentatively TRBD1 (7 bases). The chain's CDR3 is CASSGGTVNTGELFF. The CDR3 DNA sequence: TGCGCCAGCAGCGGGGGGACAGTGAACACCGGGGAGCTGTTTTTT.